A selection of T cell receptor beta chains follows, all from one sample in a study of TIL therapy for anti-PD-1-resistant metastatic lung cancer. Sequenced by immunoSEQ multiplex PCR; TCRdb stores in-frame clones only, minus some. This sample has nearly 60,000 clones, with around 67% found just once. The sequencing here drew on blood, taken at baseline. The receptors originated from a person between 30 and 79 years old with non-small cell lung cancer. The CDR3 runs from the conserved cysteine through the conserved F or W. Fields, in order: J gene, D gene, clone size, CDR3 length, V gene, CDR3 protein, CDR3 DNA. D genes are given only for firm matches. A clone size is listed for some rows: how often the clone was seen (once, few, many), or a class if it is expanded.

J: TRBJ2-5
D: TRBD1
size: -
length: 16
V: TRBV18
CDR3: CASSPRTQGAGETQYF
DNA: TGTGCCAGCTCACCCCGGACACAGGGGGCGGGAGAGACCCAGTACTTC

J: TRBJ1-1
D: -
size: -
length: 13
V: TRBV6-5
CDR3: CASSGEGMRRAFF
DNA: TGTGCCAGCAGCGGGGAGGGGATGAGAAGGGCTTTCTTT

J: TRBJ1-5
D: -
size: -
length: 16
V: TRBV19
CDR3: CASSIAPTASNQPQHF
DNA: TGTGCCAGTAGTATAGCCCCGACAGCTTCAAATCAGCCCCAGCATTTT

J: TRBJ2-6
D: -
size: -
length: 13
V: TRBV6-1
CDR3: CASTNRGANVLTF
DNA: TGTGCCAGCACCAACCGTGGGGCCAACGTCCTGACTTTC

J: TRBJ2-1
D: TRBD1
size: -
length: 13
V: TRBV10-2
CDR3: CASSGLTGGEQFF
DNA: TGCGCCAGCAGTGGTCTGACAGGGGGTGAGCAGTTCTTC

J: TRBJ2-7
D: -
size: few
length: 16
V: TRBV7-2
CDR3: CASSLTGRPSSYEQYF
DNA: TGTGCCAGCAGCTTAACAGGGCGTCCGAGCTCCTACGAGCAGTACTTC

J: TRBJ1-3
D: -
size: -
length: 16
V: TRBV7-2
CDR3: CASSSPGGGTGNTIYF
DNA: TGTGCCAGCAGCTCCCCGGGGGGGGGAACTGGAAACACCATATATTTT

J: TRBJ1-3
D: -
size: few
length: 16
V: TRBV11-3
CDR3: CASSRDAWSSGNTIYF
DNA: TGTGCCAGCAGCCGGGACGCCTGGAGCTCTGGAAACACCATATATTTT

J: TRBJ1-1
D: -
size: -
length: 11
V: TRBV10-2
CDR3: CASSEGGEAFF
DNA: TGCGCCAGCAGTGAGGGGGGTGAAGCTTTCTTT

J: TRBJ2-1
D: -
size: -
length: 15
V: TRBV5-1
CDR3: CASSERTDSYNEQFF
DNA: TGCGCCAGCAGCGAACGGACAGACTCCTACAATGAGCAGTTCTTC

J: TRBJ2-3
D: -
size: -
length: 12
V: TRBV7-9
CDR3: CASSATGDTQYF
DNA: TGTGCCAGCAGCGCGACTGGAGATACGCAGTATTTT

J: TRBJ2-7
D: TRBD1
size: -
length: 15
V: TRBV7-2
CDR3: CASSMLGQGSYEQYF
DNA: TGTGCCAGCAGCATGTTGGGACAGGGCTCCTACGAGCAGTACTTC

J: TRBJ2-7
D: -
size: -
length: 16
V: TRBV7-2
CDR3: CASSLAPRLDRYEQYF
DNA: TGTGCCAGCAGCTTAGCGCCTAGACTCGACCGATACGAGCAGTACTTC

J: TRBJ2-5
D: -
size: -
length: 10
V: TRBV10-3
CDR3: CAIGQETQYF
DNA: TGTGCCATCGGACAAGAGACCCAGTACTTC

J: TRBJ2-7
D: -
size: -
length: 14
V: TRBV6-6
CDR3: CASSNGAGAYEQYF
DNA: TGTGCCAGCAGTAACGGCGCAGGGGCATACGAGCAGTACTTC

J: TRBJ2-1
D: -
size: -
length: 13
V: TRBV6-5
CDR3: CASTTSHYNEQFF
DNA: TGTGCCAGCACAACAAGCCACTACAATGAGCAGTTCTTC

J: TRBJ1-5
D: TRBD1
size: -
length: 14
V: TRBV19
CDR3: CASTTGTGISPQHF
DNA: TGTGCCAGTACAACCGGGACAGGGATTTCGCCCCAGCATTTT

J: TRBJ1-2
D: -
size: -
length: 15
V: TRBV11-2
CDR3: CASSFQRGASYGYTF
DNA: TGTGCCAGCAGCTTTCAAAGGGGGGCCTCCTATGGCTACACCTTC

J: TRBJ1-1
D: -
size: -
length: 13
V: TRBV18
CDR3: CASSPRDNTEAFF
DNA: TGTGCCAGCTCACCGAGAGATAACACTGAAGCTTTCTTT

J: TRBJ1-3
D: -
size: -
length: 13
V: TRBV9
CDR3: CASSYGDGNTIYF
DNA: TGTGCCAGCAGCTACGGGGATGGAAACACCATATATTTT

J: TRBJ1-2
D: -
size: -
length: 13
V: TRBV6-6
CDR3: CASSYDSNYGYTF
DNA: TGTGCCAGCAGTTACGACAGCAACTATGGCTACACCTTC

J: TRBJ1-1
D: -
size: -
length: 14
V: TRBV29-1
CDR3: CSVVSGVKNTEAFF
DNA: TGCAGCGTTGTCTCGGGGGTGAAGAACACTGAAGCTTTCTTT

J: TRBJ1-5
D: -
size: -
length: 13
V: TRBV15
CDR3: CATSRDRAQPQHF
DNA: TGTGCCACCAGCAGAGATCGGGCACAGCCCCAGCATTTT

J: TRBJ1-5
D: -
size: -
length: 16
V: TRBV10-3
CDR3: CAIRSRRRAVNQPQHF
DNA: TGTGCCATCAGATCGAGGAGGCGGGCAGTCAATCAGCCCCAGCATTTT

J: TRBJ2-7
D: -
size: -
length: 15
V: TRBV11-2
CDR3: CASSLRGGKGYEQYF
DNA: TGTGCCAGCAGCTTAAGAGGGGGGAAAGGCTACGAGCAGTACTTC

J: TRBJ1-4
D: TRBD1
size: -
length: 20
V: TRBV30
CDR3: CAWMAHSGQGIGGTNEKLFF
DNA: TGTGCCTGGATGGCGCACTCCGGACAGGGCATAGGTGGGACTAATGAAAAACTGTTTTTT

J: TRBJ2-7
D: -
size: few
length: 12
V: TRBV7-6
CDR3: CASSSHPTEQYF
DNA: TGTGCCAGCAGCTCTCACCCTACGGAGCAGTACTTC

J: TRBJ2-1
D: -
size: -
length: 15
V: TRBV7-3
CDR3: CASSARAYNINEQFF
DNA: TGTGCCAGCAGCGCAAGGGCCTACAACATTAATGAGCAGTTCTTC

J: TRBJ1-1
D: TRBD1
size: -
length: 12
V: TRBV7-2
CDR3: CASSSPGQPAFF
DNA: TGTGCCAGCAGCTCCCCGGGACAGCCAGCTTTCTTT

J: TRBJ2-3
D: TRBD2
size: -
length: 15
V: TRBV4-3
CDR3: CASSHSGTSGDTQYF
DNA: TGCGCCAGCAGCCATTCCGGGACTAGCGGAGATACGCAGTATTTT

J: TRBJ2-7
D: TRBD2
size: -
length: 16
V: TRBV6-5
CDR3: CASSYSSGTSFVEQYF
DNA: TGTGCCAGCAGTTACTCGTCCGGGACTAGTTTTGTCGAGCAGTACTTC

J: TRBJ2-1
D: -
size: few
length: 15
V: TRBV7-2
CDR3: CASSLEHDSIHEQFF
DNA: TGTGCCAGCAGCCTTGAACACGACTCAATCCATGAGCAGTTCTTC

J: TRBJ2-3
D: -
size: -
length: 16
V: TRBV11-2
CDR3: CASSPSGDQSTDTQYF
DNA: TGTGCCAGCAGCCCGTCGGGGGACCAGAGCACAGATACGCAGTATTTT

J: TRBJ1-4
D: -
size: -
length: 12
V: TRBV7-2
CDR3: CASRQGGEKLFF
DNA: TGTGCCAGCAGGCAGGGTGGTGAAAAACTGTTTTTT

J: TRBJ2-1
D: -
size: -
length: 16
V: TRBV7-2
CDR3: CASSAGASGGHNEQFF
DNA: TGTGCCAGCAGCGCAGGAGCGTCAGGAGGCCACAATGAGCAGTTCTTC

J: TRBJ1-5
D: -
size: -
length: 12
V: TRBV6-1
CDR3: CASRLGNQPQHF
DNA: TGTGCCAGCAGGTTGGGAAATCAGCCCCAGCATTTT

J: TRBJ2-1
D: -
size: -
length: 17
V: TRBV4-2
CDR3: CASSQEILTGPGDEQFF
DNA: TGTGCCAGCAGCCAAGAAATTTTGACAGGCCCAGGCGATGAGCAGTTCTTC

J: TRBJ1-5
D: -
size: few
length: 14
V: TRBV12-5
CDR3: CASGLDSAISPQHF
DNA: TGTGCTAGTGGTTTGGACAGCGCAATCAGCCCCCAGCATTTT

J: TRBJ1-4
D: TRBD1
size: -
length: 14
V: TRBV7-8
CDR3: CASSPTGGDEKLFF
DNA: TGTGCCAGCAGCCCGACAGGGGGCGATGAAAAACTGTTTTTT

J: TRBJ2-3
D: TRBD1
size: -
length: 16
V: TRBV5-4
CDR3: CASSHGQGASTDTQYF
DNA: TGTGCCAGCAGCCACGGACAGGGGGCTTCCACAGATACGCAGTATTTT

J: TRBJ2-2
D: -
size: -
length: 16
V: TRBV11-2
CDR3: CASSVLAQTMAGELFF
DNA: TGTGCCAGCAGCGTACTAGCTCAGACGATGGCCGGGGAGCTGTTTTTT

J: TRBJ2-2
D: TRBD2
size: -
length: 14
V: TRBV28
CDR3: CASRGLAGTGELFF
DNA: TGTGCCAGCAGGGGACTAGCGGGTACCGGGGAGCTGTTTTTT